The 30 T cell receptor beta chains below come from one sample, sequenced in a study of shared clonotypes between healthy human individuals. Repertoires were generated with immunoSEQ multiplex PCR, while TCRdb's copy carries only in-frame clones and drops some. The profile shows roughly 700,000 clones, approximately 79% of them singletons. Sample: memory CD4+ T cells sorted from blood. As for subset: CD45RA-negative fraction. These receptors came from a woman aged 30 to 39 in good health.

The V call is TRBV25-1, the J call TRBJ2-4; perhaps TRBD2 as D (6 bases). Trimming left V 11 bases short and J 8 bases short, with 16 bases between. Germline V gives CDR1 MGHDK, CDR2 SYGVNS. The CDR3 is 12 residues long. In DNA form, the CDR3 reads TGTGCCGTGGGAGGTTGGGGTGACATTCAGTACTTC. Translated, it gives CAVGGWGDIQYF. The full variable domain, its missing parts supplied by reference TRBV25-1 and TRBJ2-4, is EADIYQTPRYLVIGTGKKITLECSQTMGHDKMYWYQQDPGMELHLIHYSYGVNSTEKGDLSSESTVSRIRTEHFPLTLESARPSHTSQYLCAVGGWGDIQYFGAGTRLSVL.

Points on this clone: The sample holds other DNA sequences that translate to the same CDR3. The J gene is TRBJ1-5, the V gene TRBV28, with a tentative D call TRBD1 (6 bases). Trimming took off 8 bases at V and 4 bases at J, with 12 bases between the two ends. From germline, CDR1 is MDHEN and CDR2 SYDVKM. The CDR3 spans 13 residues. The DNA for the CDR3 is TGTGCCAGCCACCGAGGGGGAAATCAGCCCCAGCATTTT. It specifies CASHRGGNQPQHF.

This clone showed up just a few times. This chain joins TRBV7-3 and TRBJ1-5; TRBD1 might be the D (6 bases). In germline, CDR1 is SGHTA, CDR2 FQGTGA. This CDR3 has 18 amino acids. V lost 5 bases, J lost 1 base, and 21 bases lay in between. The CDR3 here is CASSPIVRGRGSNQPQHF. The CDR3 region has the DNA TGTGCCAGCAGCCCCATTGTCAGGGGTCGTGGAAGCAATCAGCCCCAGCATTTT. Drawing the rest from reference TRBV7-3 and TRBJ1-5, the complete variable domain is GAGVSQTPSNKVTEKGKYVELRCDPISGHTALYWYRQSLGQGPEFLIYFQGTGAADDSGLPNDRFFAVRPEGSVSTLKIQRTERGDSAVYLCASSPIVRGRGSNQPQHFGDGTRLSIL.

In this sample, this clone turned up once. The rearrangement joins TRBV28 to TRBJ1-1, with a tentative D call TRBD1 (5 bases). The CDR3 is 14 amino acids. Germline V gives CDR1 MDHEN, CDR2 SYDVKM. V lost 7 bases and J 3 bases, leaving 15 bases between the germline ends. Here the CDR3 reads CASTVSWGDTEAFF. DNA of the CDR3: TGTGCCAGCACAGTTTCATGGGGGGACACTGAAGCTTTCTTT.

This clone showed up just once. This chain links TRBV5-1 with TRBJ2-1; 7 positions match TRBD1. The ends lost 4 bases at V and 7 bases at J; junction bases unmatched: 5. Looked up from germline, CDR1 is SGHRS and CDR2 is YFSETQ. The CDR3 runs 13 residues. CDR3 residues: CASSPGTENEQFF. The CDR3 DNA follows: TGCGCCAGCAGCCCGGGGACAGAGAATGAGCAGTTCTTC.

The DNA for the CDR3 is TGTGCCGGGAGGAGGGCCAACCAAGAGACCCAGTACTTC. Its translation: CAGRRANQETQYF. The gene calls are TRBV7-8 and TRBJ2-5, with a tentative D call TRBD2 (6 bases). CDR1 is SGHVS and CDR2 is FQNEAQ in the germline V gene. V shed 11 bases and J shed 0 bases, with 13 bases lying between them. The CDR3 covers 13 residues.

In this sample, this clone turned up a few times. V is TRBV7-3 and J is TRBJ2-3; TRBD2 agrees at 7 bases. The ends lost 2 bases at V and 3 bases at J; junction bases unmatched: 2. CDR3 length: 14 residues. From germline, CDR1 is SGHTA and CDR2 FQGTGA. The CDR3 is CASSLDSGTDTQYF. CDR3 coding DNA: TGTGCCAGCAGCTTAGATAGCGGGACAGATACGCAGTATTTT.

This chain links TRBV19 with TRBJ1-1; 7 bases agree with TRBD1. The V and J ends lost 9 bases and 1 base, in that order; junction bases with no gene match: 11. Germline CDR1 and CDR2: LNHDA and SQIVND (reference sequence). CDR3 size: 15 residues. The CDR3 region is CASHNSGTANTEAFF. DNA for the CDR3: TGTGCCAGCCATAATTCCGGGACAGCGAACACTGAAGCTTTCTTT.

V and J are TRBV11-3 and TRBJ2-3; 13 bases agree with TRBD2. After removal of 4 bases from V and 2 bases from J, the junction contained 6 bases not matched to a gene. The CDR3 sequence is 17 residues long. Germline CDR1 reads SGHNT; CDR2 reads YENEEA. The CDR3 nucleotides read TGTGCCAGCAGCTCCTCTGGGACTAGCGGGGACACAGATACGCAGTATTTT. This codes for CASSSSGTSGDTDTQYF. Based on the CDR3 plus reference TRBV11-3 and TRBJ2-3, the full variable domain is EAGVVQSPRYKIIEKKQPVAFWCNPISGHNTLYWYLQNLGQGPELLIRYENEEAVDDSQLPKDRFSAERLKGVDSTLKIQPAELGDSAVYLCASSSSGTSGDTDTQYFGPGTRLTVL.

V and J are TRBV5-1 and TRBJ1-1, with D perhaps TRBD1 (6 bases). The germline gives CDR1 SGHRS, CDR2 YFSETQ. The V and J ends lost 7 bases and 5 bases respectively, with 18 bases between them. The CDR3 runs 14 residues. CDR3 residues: CASWAGGGSTEAFF. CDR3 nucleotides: TGCGCCAGCTGGGCTGGGGGCGGTAGTACTGAAGCTTTCTTT.

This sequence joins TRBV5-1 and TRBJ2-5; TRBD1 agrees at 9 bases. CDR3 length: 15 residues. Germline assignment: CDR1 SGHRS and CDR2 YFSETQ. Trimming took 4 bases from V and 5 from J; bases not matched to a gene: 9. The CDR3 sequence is CASSPGDRDYETQYF. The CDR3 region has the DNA TGCGCCAGCAGCCCGGGGGACAGGGATTATGAGACCCAGTACTTC. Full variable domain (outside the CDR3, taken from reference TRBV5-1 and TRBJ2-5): KAGVTQTPRYLIKTRGQQVTLSCSPISGHRSVSWYQQTPGQGLQFLFEYFSETQRNKGNFPGRFSGRQFSNSRSEMNVSTLELGDSALYLCASSPGDRDYETQYFGPGTRLLVL.

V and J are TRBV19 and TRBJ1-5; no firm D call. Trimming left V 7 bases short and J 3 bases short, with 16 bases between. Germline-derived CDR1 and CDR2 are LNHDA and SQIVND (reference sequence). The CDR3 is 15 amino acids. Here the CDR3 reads CASTSDGSHNQPQHF. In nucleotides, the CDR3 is TGTGCCAGTACTAGTGACGGGTCACACAATCAGCCCCAGCATTTT.

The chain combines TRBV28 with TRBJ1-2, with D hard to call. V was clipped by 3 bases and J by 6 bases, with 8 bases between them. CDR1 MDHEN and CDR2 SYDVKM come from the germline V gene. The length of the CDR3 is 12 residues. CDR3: CASSFPLDGYTF. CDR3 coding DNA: TGTGCCAGCAGTTTCCCCCTGGATGGCTACACCTTC.

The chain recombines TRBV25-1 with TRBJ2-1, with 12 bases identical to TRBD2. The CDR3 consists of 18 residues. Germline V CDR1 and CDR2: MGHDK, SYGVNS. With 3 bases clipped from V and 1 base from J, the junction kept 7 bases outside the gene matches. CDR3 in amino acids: CASSETSGGRVSYNEQFF. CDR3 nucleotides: TGTGCCAGCAGTGAGACTAGCGGGGGCCGAGTTTCCTACAATGAGCAGTTCTTC.

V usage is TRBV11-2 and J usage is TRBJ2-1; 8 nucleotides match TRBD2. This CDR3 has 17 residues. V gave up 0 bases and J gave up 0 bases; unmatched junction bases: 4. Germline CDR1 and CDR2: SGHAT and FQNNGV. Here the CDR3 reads CASSLDRGGSSYNEQFF. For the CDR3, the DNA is TGTGCCAGCAGCTTAGATCGGGGGGGTAGCTCCTACAATGAGCAGTTCTTC.

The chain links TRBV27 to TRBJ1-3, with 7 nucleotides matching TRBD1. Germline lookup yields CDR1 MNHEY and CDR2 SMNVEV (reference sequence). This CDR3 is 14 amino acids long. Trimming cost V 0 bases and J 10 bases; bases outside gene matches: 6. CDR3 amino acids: CASSLSESGGTIYF. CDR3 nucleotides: TGTGCCAGCAGTTTATCGGAGTCAGGGGGAACCATATATTTT.

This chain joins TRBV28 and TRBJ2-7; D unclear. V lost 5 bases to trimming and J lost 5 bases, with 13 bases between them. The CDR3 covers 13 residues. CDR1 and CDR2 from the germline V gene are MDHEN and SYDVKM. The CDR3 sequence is CASSMVGPHEQYF. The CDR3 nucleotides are TGTGCCAGCAGTATGGTTGGTCCCCACGAGCAGTACTTC. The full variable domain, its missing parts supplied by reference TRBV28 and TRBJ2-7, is DVKVTQSSRYLVKRTGEKVFLECVQDMDHENMFWYRQDPGLGLRLIYFSYDVKMKEKGDIPEGYSVSREKKERFSLILESASTNQTSMYLCASSMVGPHEQYFGPGTRLTVT.

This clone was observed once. This CDR3 is CASTRSGAGELFF. DNA for the CDR3: TGTGCCAGCACCCGGAGCGGTGCCGGGGAGCTGTTTTTT. The chain joins TRBV7-9 to TRBJ2-2, with D tentatively TRBD2 (5 bases). Germline CDR1 is SEHNR and CDR2 is FQNEAQ (reference sequence). V lost 7 bases, J lost 6 bases, and 12 bases lay in between. The CDR3 consists of 13 residues. Variable domain in full (rest from reference TRBV7-9 and TRBJ2-2): DTGVSQNPRHKITKRGQNVTFRCDPISEHNRLYWYRQTLGQGPEFLTYFQNEAQLEKSRLLSDRFSAERPKGSFSTLEIQRTEQGDSAMYLCASTRSGAGELFFGEGSRLTVL.

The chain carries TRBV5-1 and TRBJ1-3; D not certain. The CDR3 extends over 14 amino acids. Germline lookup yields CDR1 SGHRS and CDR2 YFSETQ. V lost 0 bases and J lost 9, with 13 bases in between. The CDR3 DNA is TGCGCCAGCAGCTTGGCTCCTGGGGAGGTCACCATATATTTT. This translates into CASSLAPGEVTIYF.

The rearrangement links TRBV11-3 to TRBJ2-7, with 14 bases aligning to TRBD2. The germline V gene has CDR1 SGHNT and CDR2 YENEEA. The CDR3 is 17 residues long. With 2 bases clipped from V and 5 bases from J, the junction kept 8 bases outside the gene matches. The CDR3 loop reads CASSLSGLAGVSHEQYF. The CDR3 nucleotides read TGTGCCAGCAGCTTATCGGGACTAGCGGGAGTATCCCACGAGCAGTACTTC.

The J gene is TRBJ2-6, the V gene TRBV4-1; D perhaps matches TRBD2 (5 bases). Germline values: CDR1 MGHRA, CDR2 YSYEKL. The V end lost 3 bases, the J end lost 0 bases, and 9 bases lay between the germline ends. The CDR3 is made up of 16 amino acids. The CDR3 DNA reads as TGCGCCAGCAGCCATGTTACTAGCTCTGGGGCCAACGTCCTGACTTTC. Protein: CASSHVTSSGANVLTF.

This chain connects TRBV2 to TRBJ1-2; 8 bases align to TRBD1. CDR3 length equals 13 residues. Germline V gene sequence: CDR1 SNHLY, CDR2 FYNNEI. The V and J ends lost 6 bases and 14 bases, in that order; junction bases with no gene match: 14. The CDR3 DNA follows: TGTGCCAGCAGGACAGGGGACCTTAATACCGCGACCTTC. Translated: CASRTGDLNTATF.

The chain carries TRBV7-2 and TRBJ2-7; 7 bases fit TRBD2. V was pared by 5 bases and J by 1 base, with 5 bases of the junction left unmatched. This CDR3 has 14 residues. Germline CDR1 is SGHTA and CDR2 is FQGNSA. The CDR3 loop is CASSPSSGSYEQYF. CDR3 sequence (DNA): TGTGCCAGCAGCCCCTCTAGCGGATCCTACGAGCAGTACTTC.

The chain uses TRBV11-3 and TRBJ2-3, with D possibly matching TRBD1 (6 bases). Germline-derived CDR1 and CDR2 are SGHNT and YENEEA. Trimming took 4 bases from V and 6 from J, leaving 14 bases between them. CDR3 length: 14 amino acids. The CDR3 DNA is TGTGCCAGCAGCTCCGGACAGCCACGGGATACGCAGTATTTT. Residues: CASSSGQPRDTQYF. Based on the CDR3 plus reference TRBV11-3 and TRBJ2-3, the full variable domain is EAGVVQSPRYKIIEKKQPVAFWCNPISGHNTLYWYLQNLGQGPELLIRYENEEAVDDSQLPKDRFSAERLKGVDSTLKIQPAELGDSAVYLCASSSGQPRDTQYFGPGTRLTVL.

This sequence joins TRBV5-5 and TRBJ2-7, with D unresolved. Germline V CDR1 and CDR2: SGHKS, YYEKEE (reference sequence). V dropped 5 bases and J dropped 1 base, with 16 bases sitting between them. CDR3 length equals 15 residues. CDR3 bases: TGTGCCAGCAGGCAAGAATGGGCAGGATCCTACGAGCAGTACTTC. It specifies CASRQEWAGSYEQYF.

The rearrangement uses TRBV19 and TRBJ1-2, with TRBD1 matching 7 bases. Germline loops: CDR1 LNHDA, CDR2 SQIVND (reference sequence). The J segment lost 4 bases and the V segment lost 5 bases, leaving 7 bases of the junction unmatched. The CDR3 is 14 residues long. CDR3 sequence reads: CASSPQGVIYGYTF. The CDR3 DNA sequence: TGTGCCAGTAGTCCCCAGGGGGTGATCTATGGCTACACCTTC.

This CDR3 reads CASSTPRKSNYGYTF. The CDR3 DNA reads as TGTGCCAGTAGTACCCCCCGGAAGTCTAACTATGGCTACACCTTC. J is TRBJ1-2 and V is TRBV19; unclear D gene. In germline, CDR1 is LNHDA, CDR2 SQIVND (reference sequence). This CDR3 has 15 residues. The V end was cut by 4 bases, the J end by 0 bases, with 12 bases between.

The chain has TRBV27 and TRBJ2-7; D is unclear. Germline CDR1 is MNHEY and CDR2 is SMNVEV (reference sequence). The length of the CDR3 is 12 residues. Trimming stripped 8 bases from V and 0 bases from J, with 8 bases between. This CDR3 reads CASFHSSYEQYF. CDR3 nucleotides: TGTGCCAGCTTTCATAGCTCCTACGAGCAGTACTTC.

The CDR3 protein is CASSLDPTYGYTF. The DNA of the CDR3 is TGTGCCAGCAGCTTAGACCCAACCTATGGCTACACCTTC. This sequence joins TRBV7-9 and TRBJ1-2; D is ambiguous. The CDR3 runs to 13 residues. From germline, CDR1 is SEHNR and CDR2 FQNEAQ (reference sequence). The V end lost 1 base, the J end lost 4 bases, and 7 bases lay between the germline ends. Full variable domain (missing parts from reference TRBV7-9 and TRBJ1-2): DTGVSQNPRHKITKRGQNVTFRCDPISEHNRLYWYRQTLGQGPEFLTYFQNEAQLEKSRLLSDRFSAERPKGSFSTLEIQRTEQGDSAMYLCASSLDPTYGYTFGSGTRLTVV.

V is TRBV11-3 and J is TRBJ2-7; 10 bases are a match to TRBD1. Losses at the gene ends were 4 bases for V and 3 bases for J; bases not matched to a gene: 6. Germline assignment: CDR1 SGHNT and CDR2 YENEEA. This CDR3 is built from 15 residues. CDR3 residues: CASSSLGQGIYEQYF. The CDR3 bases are TGTGCCAGCAGCTCCCTGGGACAGGGGATCTACGAGCAGTACTTC.